This T cell receptor beta chain was captured by sequencing in a study of regulatory T cells in long-lasting Graves disease. This clonotype showed up just a few times. Antigen: not known. The time point: persistent/refractory GD, antithyroid drugs over 5 years with positive TRAb. With RNA extracted from PBMCs as input, the TCR library was made. Arm-PCR of CDR3 regions and iRepertoire HTBI primers were used to build TCR beta libraries. TCRdb re-called the multiplex PCR reads through MiXCR, storing one row per CDR3 protein. The sample lists a few hundred thousand distinct CDR3 sequences, about 25% seen once, with approximately 28% in the top ten. Whole-study results and caveats: TCR diversity was lower in persistent than newly diagnosed Graves' disease.

The sequences come from peripheral blood mononuclear cells (PBMCs), collected when the disease was refractory, from a patient treated with antithyroid drugs. The TCR comes from a female donor with Graves disease.

The CDR3 here is CSARGGRGDTEAFF. The DNA for the CDR3 is TGCAGTGCTAGAGGGGGAAGGGGTGACACTGAAGCTTTCTTT. The chain recombines TRBV20-1 with TRBJ1-1; tentatively, D is TRBD1 (5 bases). V lost 1 base, J lost 3 bases, and 12 bases lay in between. The CDR3 length is 14 residues. Germline V CDR1 and CDR2: DFQATT, SNEGSKA (reference sequence).